These T cell receptor beta chains were read from a single sample in a study of neurological immune-mediated disorders. TCRdb analysed the 5' RACE reads with MiXCR anew, one entry per CDR3 protein. The table has about 66,000 distinct CDR3 sequences, around 3.9% seen once. The sequencing input was PBMCs. The receptors were gathered from a man aged 30 to 45 with multiple sclerosis. CDR3s include the opening cysteine and the closing phenylalanine or tryptophan. The D gene is left open where the match is weak. Clone size is not always given. Where it is, it says once, few, many or a class for expanded clones.

d_call clone_size j_call v_call cdr3_aa cdr3_nt
TRBD1 many TRBJ1-1 TRBV5-1 CASSWDRGNTEAFF TGCGCCAGCAGCTGGGACAGGGGCAACACTGAAGCTTTCTTT
NA many TRBJ1-1 TRBV6-1 CASPPGLGVRRTEAFF TGTGCCAGCCCCCCGGGGCTAGGGGTTCGAAGAACTGAAGCTTTCTTT
TRBD1 many TRBJ2-6 TRBV5-1 CASTGTGTGANVLTF TGCGCCAGCACTGGGACAGGGACCGGGGCCAACGTCCTGACTTTC
TRBD1 many TRBJ1-4 TRBV9 CASSRSGGTNEKLFF TGTGCCAGCAGCCGATCAGGGGGCACTAATGAAAAACTGTTTTTT
TRBD2 many TRBJ2-3 TRBV5-1 CASSLASGGAIDTQYF TGCGCCAGCAGCTTGGCTAGCGGGGGGGCGATTGATACGCAGTATTTT
NA many TRBJ2-3 TRBV27 CASSQFFADTQYF TGTGCCAGCAGTCAGTTCTTCGCAGATACGCAGTATTTT
NA many TRBJ2-2 TRBV12-3/TRBV12-4 CASSFGVLTGELFF TGTGCCAGCAGTTTCGGGGTACTCACCGGGGAGCTGTTTTTT
TRBD1 few TRBJ2-2 TRBV12-3/TRBV12-4 CASRETGTNTGELFF TGTGCCAGCAGAGAGACAGGGACGAACACCGGGGAGCTGTTTTTT
NA many TRBJ2-1 TRBV20-1 CSAQLTGRSYNEQFF TGCAGTGCTCAACTGACAGGCCGGTCCTACAATGAGCAGTTCTTC
NA NA TRBJ2-5 TRBV3-1 CASARGSISSETQYF TGTGCCAGCGCAAGAGGGTCCATTAGTTCAGAGACCCAGTACTTC
TRBD1 NA TRBJ1-5 TRBV7-7 CASRTTGGSQPQHF TGTGCCAGCAGAACCACAGGGGGCAGTCAGCCCCAGCATTTT
TRBD1 many TRBJ2-5 TRBV5-1 CASSFGRGKGETQYF TGCGCCAGCAGCTTTGGCAGGGGGAAGGGGGAGACCCAGTACTTC
NA few TRBJ2-7 TRBV5-1 CASSFLDNPYEQYF TGCGCCAGCAGCTTCCTGGATAACCCGTACGAGCAGTACTTC
NA many TRBJ2-7 TRBV10-3 CAISERALYEQYF TGTGCCATCAGTGAGCGGGCCCTCTACGAGCAGTACTTC
TRBD2 many TRBJ2-7 TRBV10-2 CASSYSGGETYEQYF TGCGCCAGCAGTTACAGCGGGGGAGAGACCTACGAGCAGTACTTC
NA many TRBJ1-1 TRBV3-1 CASSQGIGNTEAFF TGTGCCAGCAGCCAAGGAATAGGAAACACTGAAGCTTTCTTT
NA many TRBJ1-4 TRBV20-1 CSARDAEATNEKLFF TGCAGTGCTAGAGATGCAGAGGCCACTAATGAAAAACTGTTTTTT
TRBD2 many TRBJ2-3 TRBV20-1 CSAYLAGGGTDTQYF TGCAGTGCCTATTTAGCGGGGGGGGGCACAGATACGCAGTATTTT
NA many TRBJ1-6 TRBV15 CATSSTRNSPLHF TGTGCCACCAGCAGCACCCGGAACTCACCCCTCCACTTT
NA many TRBJ2-1 TRBV6-5 CASSSGQRQFF TGTGCCAGCAGTTCCGGACAGAGGCAGTTCTTC
TRBD2 NA TRBJ2-7 TRBV10-3 CAIRGSGGGSYEQYF TGTGCCATCAGGGGTAGCGGGGGGGGCTCCTACGAGCAGTACTTC
TRBD2 many TRBJ2-3 TRBV6-1 CASSEGTSGADTQYF TGTGCCAGCAGTGAGGGGACTAGCGGGGCAGATACGCAGTATTTT